The entry below gives a single TCR beta chain sequence along with its context. A read error may account for a junction end that differs from germline. Measured with immunoSEQ multiplex PCR; TCRdb has only the in-frame clones, and not every one. The data contain about 91,000 clones, approximately 90% of them seen just once; the ten biggest clones take up around 5%. The sample originates from a study of blood T cell repertoires in COVID-19. This CDR3 has 12 amino acids. Germline values: CDR1 SGHAT, CDR2 FQNNGV. The chain links TRBV11-2 to TRBJ2-7, with a weak D call TRBD1 (6 bases). This receptor was identified in a woman at least 80 years old with active COVID-19. Sequencing input: peripheral blood. The CDR3 DNA sequence: TGTGCCAGCACCTTACAGGGATACGAGCAGTACTTC. Protein sequence: CASTLQGYEQYF.